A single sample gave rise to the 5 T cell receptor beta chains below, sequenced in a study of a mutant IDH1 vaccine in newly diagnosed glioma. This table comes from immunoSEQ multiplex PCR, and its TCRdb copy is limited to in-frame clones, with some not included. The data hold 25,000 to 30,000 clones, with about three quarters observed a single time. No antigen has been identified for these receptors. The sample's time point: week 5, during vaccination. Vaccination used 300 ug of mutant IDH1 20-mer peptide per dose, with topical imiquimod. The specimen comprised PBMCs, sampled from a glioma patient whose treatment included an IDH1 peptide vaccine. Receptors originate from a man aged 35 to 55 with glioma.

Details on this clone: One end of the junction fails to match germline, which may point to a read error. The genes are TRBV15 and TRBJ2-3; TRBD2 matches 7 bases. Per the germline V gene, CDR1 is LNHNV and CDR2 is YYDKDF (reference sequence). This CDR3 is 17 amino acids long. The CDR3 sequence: CATRRDSLAASTDTQYF. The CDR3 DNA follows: TGTGCCACCAGGAGAGATAGTCTAGCGGCTAGCACAGATACGCAGTATTTT.

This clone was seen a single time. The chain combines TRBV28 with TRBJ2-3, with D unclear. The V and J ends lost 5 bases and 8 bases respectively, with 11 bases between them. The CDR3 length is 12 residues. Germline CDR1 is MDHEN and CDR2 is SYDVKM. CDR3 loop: CASSTHLSTQYF. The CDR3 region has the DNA TGTGCCAGCAGTACCCATTTGAGTACGCAGTATTTT.

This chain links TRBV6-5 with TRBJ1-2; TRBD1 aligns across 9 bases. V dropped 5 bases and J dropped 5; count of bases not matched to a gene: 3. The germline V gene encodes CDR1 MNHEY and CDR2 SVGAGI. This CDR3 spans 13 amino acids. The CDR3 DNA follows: TGTGCCAGCAGTCCGACAGGGGGGTATGGCTACACCTTC. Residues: CASSPTGGYGYTF.

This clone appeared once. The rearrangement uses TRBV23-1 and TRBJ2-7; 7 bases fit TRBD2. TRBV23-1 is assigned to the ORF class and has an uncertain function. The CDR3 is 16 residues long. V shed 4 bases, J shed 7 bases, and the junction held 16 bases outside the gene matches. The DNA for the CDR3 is TGCGCCAGCAGTCCTTCCGGGCTAGCGGAGTACGTTGAGCAGTACGTC. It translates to CASSPSGLAEYVEQYV.

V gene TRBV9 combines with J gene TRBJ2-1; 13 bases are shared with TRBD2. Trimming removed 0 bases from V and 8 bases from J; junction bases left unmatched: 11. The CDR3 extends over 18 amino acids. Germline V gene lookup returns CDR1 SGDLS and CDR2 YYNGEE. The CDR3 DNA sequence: TGTGCCAGCAGCGTAGGAGGGACTAGCGGGAAATTGGGCCATGAGCAGTTCTTC. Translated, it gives CASSVGGTSGKLGHEQFF.